Listed below are T cell receptor beta chains from one sample, sequenced in a study of blood T cell repertoires in COVID-19. Only in-frame clones appear in the TCRdb table, and some are missing; sequencing was by immunoSEQ multiplex PCR. The profile shows 350,000 to 450,000 clones, about four fifths of them singletons. Sequences were obtained from PBMCs or T cells enriched from blood (not recorded which). The receptors shown here come from a woman in her fifties or sixties who had recovered from COVID-19. Each CDR3 is given with its conserved first and last residue. Fields, in order: CDR3 DNA, CDR3 protein, J gene, V gene, D gene, clone size. The D gene is left open where the match is weak. Clone size appears in some rows only: once, few, many, or a class for an expanded clone.

DNA: TGTGCCAGCAGTGAAACTTACAGGGGTAATACGCAGTATTTT
CDR3: CASSETYRGNTQYF
J: TRBJ2-3
V: TRBV6-1
D: TRBD1
size: NA

DNA: TGTGCCTGGAGAAGGAGCACTAGCTCCTACAATGAGCAGTTCTTC
CDR3: CAWRRSTSSYNEQFF
J: TRBJ2-1
V: TRBV30
D: NA
size: NA

DNA: TGTGCCAGCAGCTTATCAGGGAGGGGGGCCAACGTCCTGACTTTC
CDR3: CASSLSGRGANVLTF
J: TRBJ2-6
V: TRBV7-2
D: NA
size: NA

DNA: TGTGCCAGCAGCTTAGAAGTGCTAGCGGGGGAATCCTACAATGAGCAGTTCTTC
CDR3: CASSLEVLAGESYNEQFF
J: TRBJ2-1
V: TRBV7-9
D: TRBD2
size: NA

DNA: TGTGCCAGCAGCTTAGAGTCGGGGAGGGGAACTGGAAACACCATATATTTT
CDR3: CASSLESGRGTGNTIYF
J: TRBJ1-3
V: TRBV7-2
D: NA
size: NA

DNA: TGTGCCAGTAGTACTCTAGCGGCCAGAGAAGGGACCCAGTACTTC
CDR3: CASSTLAAREGTQYF
J: TRBJ2-5
V: TRBV19
D: TRBD2
size: NA

DNA: TGTGCCAGCAGCCCTAACTATCATGAAGCTTTCTTT
CDR3: CASSPNYHEAFF
J: TRBJ1-1
V: TRBV7-8
D: NA
size: NA

DNA: TGTGCCAGCAGTCGACAGTCCTACGAGCAGTACTTC
CDR3: CASSRQSYEQYF
J: TRBJ2-7
V: TRBV2
D: NA
size: NA

DNA: TGTGCCAGCAGTTTCCCGACAGGGGGCACTGAAGCTTTCTTT
CDR3: CASSFPTGGTEAFF
J: TRBJ1-1
V: TRBV6-2/TRBV6-3
D: TRBD1
size: few

DNA: TGTGCCAGCAGCTTGGGCAGGGCGGCTGGAAACACCATATATTTT
CDR3: CASSLGRAAGNTIYF
J: TRBJ1-3
V: TRBV5-6
D: NA
size: NA

DNA: TGCGCCAGCAGCCAAGAACCGGTAAACGGGGGGGATGAGCAGTTCTTC
CDR3: CASSQEPVNGGDEQFF
J: TRBJ2-1
V: TRBV4-3
D: TRBD2
size: NA

DNA: TGTGCCAGCAGCTTAGTCGCCAGTTCAGATACGCAGTATTTT
CDR3: CASSLVASSDTQYF
J: TRBJ2-3
V: TRBV7-9
D: NA
size: NA

DNA: TGTGCCAGCAGCCTCGGGACACCCGGGGGAAACACCATATATTTT
CDR3: CASSLGTPGGNTIYF
J: TRBJ1-3
V: TRBV9
D: NA
size: NA

DNA: TGTGCCAGCAGCTTAGCAGTAGCCAAAAACATTCAGTACTTC
CDR3: CASSLAVAKNIQYF
J: TRBJ2-4
V: TRBV11-2
D: NA
size: NA

DNA: TGTGCCAGCAGTTTTGTGGAGGCCGGGGAGCTGTTTTTT
CDR3: CASSFVEAGELFF
J: TRBJ2-2
V: TRBV12-3/TRBV12-4
D: NA
size: NA

DNA: TGTGCCAGCAGTTTGGATGTAGCTGGGCCCCAGCATTTT
CDR3: CASSLDVAGPQHF
J: TRBJ1-5
V: TRBV12-3/TRBV12-4
D: NA
size: NA

DNA: TGTGCCAGCAGCTCCTATGGGACTAGCGGGAGGCCCTACGAGCAGTACTTC
CDR3: CASSSYGTSGRPYEQYF
J: TRBJ2-7
V: TRBV7-2
D: TRBD2
size: once

DNA: TGTGCCAGCAGCGCCCGGGATAATGAGCAGTTCTTC
CDR3: CASSARDNEQFF
J: TRBJ2-1
V: TRBV7-3
D: NA
size: NA

DNA: TGTGCCAGCCGCTCCGCCGGACAGGGTAGGGGCTACACCTTC
CDR3: CASRSAGQGRGYTF
J: TRBJ1-2
V: TRBV27
D: TRBD1
size: NA

DNA: TGTGCCTGGAGCAGATCCGGACAGGGGGCCTATGAAGCTTTCTTT
CDR3: CAWSRSGQGAYEAFF
J: TRBJ1-1
V: TRBV30
D: TRBD1
size: NA

DNA: TGTGCCAGCAGCCAGCAACCGGGACAGGGAGATGAAAAACTGTTTTTT
CDR3: CASSQQPGQGDEKLFF
J: TRBJ1-4
V: TRBV14
D: TRBD1
size: NA

DNA: TGTGCCTGGAAACTTGCCGCCGGTGCAGGGGCTTTCTTT
CDR3: CAWKLAAGAGAFF
J: TRBJ1-1
V: TRBV30
D: NA
size: NA

DNA: TGTGCCAGCAGTTTTCGTCGAGAAATCCTTTCACCCCTCCACTTT
CDR3: CASSFRREILSPLHF
J: TRBJ1-6
V: TRBV28
D: NA
size: NA

DNA: TGTGCCAGCAGCTCGGGACAGGCCAGGGAGACCCAGTACTTC
CDR3: CASSSGQARETQYF
J: TRBJ2-5
V: TRBV11-1
D: TRBD1
size: few

DNA: TGTGCCAGCAGTAATGGGAACAGGGAAGGGGAGACCCAGTACTTC
CDR3: CASSNGNREGETQYF
J: TRBJ2-5
V: TRBV28
D: NA
size: NA

DNA: TGTGCCAGCAGCCCCAAGATTGGCGGGGCAAACTCCTACGAGCAGTACTTC
CDR3: CASSPKIGGANSYEQYF
J: TRBJ2-7
V: TRBV4-2
D: NA
size: NA

DNA: TGTGCCAGCAGTTTGCAGACTAGCGGGAGGGGTGAGCAGTTCTTC
CDR3: CASSLQTSGRGEQFF
J: TRBJ2-1
V: TRBV27
D: TRBD2
size: NA

DNA: TGCGCCAGCAGAGAACGGGGGGGCCCCTACAATGAGCAGTTCTTC
CDR3: CASRERGGPYNEQFF
J: TRBJ2-1
V: TRBV5-1
D: TRBD2
size: NA

DNA: TGTGCCAGCACCCGAGGACAGGTTGGCACTGAAGCTTTCTTT
CDR3: CASTRGQVGTEAFF
J: TRBJ1-1
V: TRBV9
D: TRBD1
size: NA

DNA: TGTGCCAGCAGCTTACTCGAGGGGGTGCGACAGCTCCTTTATGGCTACACCTTC
CDR3: CASSLLEGVRQLLYGYTF
J: TRBJ1-2
V: TRBV7-8
D: NA
size: NA

DNA: TGTGCCAGCAGATTGGACAGTGAAGCTTTCTTT
CDR3: CASRLDSEAFF
J: TRBJ1-1
V: TRBV11-2
D: NA
size: NA

DNA: TGTGCCAGCAGTTCCCTGGGGGGGAGCACTGAAGCTTTCTTT
CDR3: CASSSLGGSTEAFF
J: TRBJ1-1
V: TRBV6-5
D: NA
size: NA

DNA: TGTGCCAGTACGCTAGTACGGGGGACTTCACCCCTCCACTTT
CDR3: CASTLVRGTSPLHF
J: TRBJ1-6
V: TRBV19
D: NA
size: NA

DNA: TGTGCCAGCAGTGGGACAGGGGTTTGGGCCGGGGAGCTGTTTTTT
CDR3: CASSGTGVWAGELFF
J: TRBJ2-2
V: TRBV2
D: TRBD1
size: NA

DNA: TGTGCCAGCCGACCAACTAGCCTGAGCACAGATACGCAGTATTTT
CDR3: CASRPTSLSTDTQYF
J: TRBJ2-3
V: TRBV25-1
D: NA
size: NA

DNA: TGTGCCATCAGAATGGAGACAGTGATGATTCCCCACTATGGCTACACCTTC
CDR3: CAIRMETVMIPHYGYTF
J: TRBJ1-2
V: TRBV10-3
D: NA
size: NA

DNA: TGTGCCAGCAGTGACCCCCGCAGCTATGGCTACACCTTC
CDR3: CASSDPRSYGYTF
J: TRBJ1-2
V: TRBV2
D: NA
size: NA

DNA: TGTGCCAGCAGCGAGACTATGAACACTGAAGCTTTCTTT
CDR3: CASSETMNTEAFF
J: TRBJ1-1
V: TRBV5-4
D: NA
size: NA

DNA: TGTGCCAGCAGCAAGACTAGCGGGGGACCCTACAATGAGCAGTTCTTC
CDR3: CASSKTSGGPYNEQFF
J: TRBJ2-1
V: TRBV7-3
D: TRBD2
size: NA

DNA: TGTGCCAGCAGCTTACTCCCTAGCGGGAAAGACGGGGAGCTGTTTTTT
CDR3: CASSLLPSGKDGELFF
J: TRBJ2-2
V: TRBV7-6
D: TRBD2
size: NA

DNA: TGTGCCAGCGGCCGCCTGTGGGAGACCCAGTACTTC
CDR3: CASGRLWETQYF
J: TRBJ2-5
V: TRBV6-5
D: NA
size: NA

DNA: TGTGCCAGTGGGGGGACGGGAGAGACCCAGTACTTC
CDR3: CASGGTGETQYF
J: TRBJ2-5
V: TRBV3-1/TRBV3-2
D: NA
size: NA

DNA: TGTGCCAGCAGCCGTACGACAGGGCGCGAGACTGAAGCTTTCTTT
CDR3: CASSRTTGRETEAFF
J: TRBJ1-1
V: TRBV9
D: TRBD1
size: NA

DNA: TGTGCCAGTAGTATTAATAGAGGGCCCCTTAGCAATCAGCCCCAGCATTTT
CDR3: CASSINRGPLSNQPQHF
J: TRBJ1-5
V: TRBV19
D: NA
size: NA

DNA: TGTGCCAGCAGCTCGCCGAATAACAGGGGCCACGAGCAATACTTC
CDR3: CASSSPNNRGHEQYF
J: TRBJ2-7
V: TRBV7-9
D: TRBD1
size: NA

DNA: TGTGCCAGCATCCCGGACAAGACTTACAATGAGCAGTTCTTC
CDR3: CASIPDKTYNEQFF
J: TRBJ2-1
V: TRBV7-2
D: NA
size: few

DNA: TGTGCCAGCAGCCCTAGCGGGAGGGCTCAGAACACCGGGGAGCTGTTTTTT
CDR3: CASSPSGRAQNTGELFF
J: TRBJ2-2
V: TRBV7-2
D: TRBD2
size: once

DNA: TGTGCCTGGAGACTACTGGGGGGGACGCAGAATTCACCCCTCCACTTT
CDR3: CAWRLLGGTQNSPLHF
J: TRBJ1-6
V: TRBV30
D: NA
size: NA

DNA: TGCAGCAGGGACAGCTACAATGAGCAGTTCTTC
CDR3: CSRDSYNEQFF
J: TRBJ2-1
V: TRBV20-1
D: TRBD1
size: NA

DNA: TGTGCCAGCAGTTCCGCAGATACGCAGTATTTT
CDR3: CASSSADTQYF
J: TRBJ2-3
V: TRBV6-2/TRBV6-3
D: NA
size: NA

DNA: TGTGCCTGGAGGTCCCCAGACAGGGGGCGTTTGAATGGCTACACCTTC
CDR3: CAWRSPDRGRLNGYTF
J: TRBJ1-2
V: TRBV30
D: TRBD1
size: NA

DNA: TGTGCCAGCTCACCTGACCGGGGTCAGCCCCAGCATTTT
CDR3: CASSPDRGQPQHF
J: TRBJ1-5
V: TRBV18
D: NA
size: NA

DNA: TGTGCCAGCAGCCAAGCCGGTACAGGGGGCTATGGCTACACCTTC
CDR3: CASSQAGTGGYGYTF
J: TRBJ1-2
V: TRBV14
D: TRBD1
size: NA

DNA: TGCGCCAGCAGCCAAGACGTAGGGGGCAATCAGCCCCAGCATTTT
CDR3: CASSQDVGGNQPQHF
J: TRBJ1-5
V: TRBV4-3
D: NA
size: NA

DNA: TGTGCCAGCAGTGAAGCGGGACAGGGGGCGGATGAGCAGTTCTTC
CDR3: CASSEAGQGADEQFF
J: TRBJ2-1
V: TRBV2
D: TRBD1
size: NA

DNA: TGTGCCAGCAGCCAGAACGGAGGCTATGGCTACACCTTC
CDR3: CASSQNGGYGYTF
J: TRBJ1-2
V: TRBV14
D: NA
size: NA

DNA: TGTGCCAGCAGTTACTCACCTAGCAAGAACGAGCAGTACTTC
CDR3: CASSYSPSKNEQYF
J: TRBJ2-7
V: TRBV6-5
D: NA
size: NA

DNA: TGTGCCAGCAGCGAAGGACAGGGGAGCTCCTATAATTCACCCCTCCACTTT
CDR3: CASSEGQGSSYNSPLHF
J: TRBJ1-6
V: TRBV14
D: TRBD1
size: NA

DNA: TGTGCCAGCTCACCGGGGCGGAACACCGGGGAGCTGTTTTTT
CDR3: CASSPGRNTGELFF
J: TRBJ2-2
V: TRBV18
D: NA
size: NA

DNA: TGTGCCAGCAGAAACCGGGGGAACACTGAAGCTTTCTTT
CDR3: CASRNRGNTEAFF
J: TRBJ1-1
V: TRBV2
D: NA
size: NA